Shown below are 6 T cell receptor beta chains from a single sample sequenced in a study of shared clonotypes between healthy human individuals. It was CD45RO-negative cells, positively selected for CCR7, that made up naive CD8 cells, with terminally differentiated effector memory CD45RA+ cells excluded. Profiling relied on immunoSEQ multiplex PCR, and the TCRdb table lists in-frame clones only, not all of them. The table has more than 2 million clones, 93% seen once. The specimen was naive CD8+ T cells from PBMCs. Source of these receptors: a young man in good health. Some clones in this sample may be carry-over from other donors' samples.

Here the CDR3 reads CASSSRDSGWVETQYF. CDR3 DNA: TGTGCCAGCAGCTCGAGGGACAGCGGTTGGGTCGAGACCCAGTACTTC. This chain uses TRBV7-9 with TRBJ2-5; 7 positions agree with TRBD1. V dropped 4 bases and J dropped 5; count of bases not matched to a gene: 13. Germline V CDR1 and CDR2: SEHNR, FQNEAQ (reference sequence). The CDR3 spans 16 residues. The variable domain in full, completed from reference TRBV7-9 and TRBJ2-5, reads DTGVSQNPRHKITKRGQNVTFRCDPISEHNRLYWYRQTLGQGPEFLTYFQNEAQLEKSRLLSDRFSAERPKGSFSTLEIQRTEQGDSAMYLCASSSRDSGWVETQYFGPGTRLLVL.

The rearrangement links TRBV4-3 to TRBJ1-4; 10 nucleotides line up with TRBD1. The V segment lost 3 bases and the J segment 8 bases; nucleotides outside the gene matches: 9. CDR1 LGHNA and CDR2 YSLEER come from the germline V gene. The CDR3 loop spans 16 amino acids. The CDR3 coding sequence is TGCGCCAGCAGCCAGGGAAGGACAGGGGGAAGCGAAAAACTGTTTTTT. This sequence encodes CASSQGRTGGSEKLFF.

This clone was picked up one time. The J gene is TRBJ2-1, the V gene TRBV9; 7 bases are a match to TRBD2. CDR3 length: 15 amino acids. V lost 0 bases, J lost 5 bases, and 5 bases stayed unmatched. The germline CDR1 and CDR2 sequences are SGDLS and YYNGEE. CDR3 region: CASSVVGGSDNEQFF. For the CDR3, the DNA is TGTGCCAGCAGCGTAGTCGGCGGGAGCGACAATGAGCAGTTCTTC.

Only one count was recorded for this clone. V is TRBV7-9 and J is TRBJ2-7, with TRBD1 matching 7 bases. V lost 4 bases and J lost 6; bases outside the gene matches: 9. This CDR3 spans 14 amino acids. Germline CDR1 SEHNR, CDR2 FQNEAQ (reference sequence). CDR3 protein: CASSSITGAGEQYF. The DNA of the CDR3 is TGTGCCAGCAGCTCGATCACAGGGGCGGGCGAGCAGTACTTC.

CDR3 loop: CASSEEARDEQFF. CDR3 nucleotides: TGTGCCAGCAGTGAAGAGGCCCGCGATGAGCAGTTCTTC. The chain carries TRBV2 and TRBJ2-1, with D unclear. Between the trimmed V and J ends, which lost 1 base and 8 bases, there was a span of 9 bases. The CDR3 spans 13 residues. Germline loops: CDR1 SNHLY, CDR2 FYNNEI.

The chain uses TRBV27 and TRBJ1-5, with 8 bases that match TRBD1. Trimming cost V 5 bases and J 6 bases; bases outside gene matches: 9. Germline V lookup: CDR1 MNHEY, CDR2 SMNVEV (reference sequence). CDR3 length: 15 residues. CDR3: CASSPQGARGQPQHF. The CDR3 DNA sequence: TGTGCCAGCAGTCCCCAGGGGGCGAGGGGTCAGCCCCAGCATTTT.